This T cell receptor beta chain derives from a study of blood T cell repertoires in COVID-19. Study details: Material from acute and convalescent COVID-19 was sourced from the United States, Italy and Spain. The analysed material was cDNA or gDNA that came from T cells, B-cell-depleted T cells, or PBMCs.

On this clone itself: This CDR3 is also generated by other DNA sequences in the sample.

Authors' analysis steps: Counts of nucleated cells, estimated from reference gene primer amplification, were obtained. Here immunoSEQ multiplex PCR was the method, and the copy in TCRdb shows in-frame clones only, minus some. V and J calls and clone size are as listed in that table; D and trimming were resolved from the DNA. The sample holds roughly 150,000 clones; under 90% are singletons and the top ten take approximately 2%. Specimen: peripheral blood. The sequence was collected from a woman aged 80 or older with acute or convalescent COVID-19.

CDR3 sequence: CAWSVGLAGHNEQFF. The CDR3, as DNA: TGTGCCTGGAGTGTGGGGCTAGCGGGGCACAATGAGCAGTTCTTC. V and J are TRBV30 and TRBJ2-1, with 9 bases that match TRBD2. J lost 5 bases, V lost 0 bases, and 5 bases had no gene match. Looked up from germline, CDR1 is GTSNPN and CDR2 is SVGIG (reference sequence). This CDR3 has 15 amino acids.